This T cell receptor (beta chain) was retrieved from a study of T cell responses to AZD1222 COVID-19 vaccine. Points on this clone: The antigen is not known.

Here immunoSEQ multiplex PCR was the method, and the copy in TCRdb shows in-frame clones only, minus some. The sample records 65,000 to 90,000 clones, roughly nine tenths being singletons. Germline V lookup: CDR1 MNHEY, CDR2 SMNVEV (reference sequence). The germline V and J ends were trimmed by 3 bases and 0 bases, with 5 bases remaining between them. CDR3 length: 14 residues. Study-level results: At study baseline, merely a handful of AZD1222 recipients were seropositive. Vaccine-related CD4 TCRs covered spike, predominating at 160-218 and 743-854. Reports indicate that nearly half of spike-specific TCRs are directed at unmutated variant regions.

The sample in question was peripheral blood, obtained 28 days after the second AZD1222 dose. This TCR was sampled from an adult who received the AZD1222 COVID-19 vaccine. The chain recombines TRBV27 with TRBJ1-4, with D hard to call. CDR3 in DNA: TGTGCCAGCAGTTTCGGTGCAACTAATGAAAAACTGTTTTTT. Residues: CASSFGATNEKLFF.